The 30 T cell receptor beta chains presented below share a single source sample, sequenced in a study of T cells expressing NK-cell markers. Each CDR3 protein gets one entry in TCRdb, which reprocessed the 5' RACE reads and gives no DNA. The sample data list about 150,000 distinct CDR3 sequences. Sequencing was performed on blood T cells: a sorted CD56 or NKG2C T cell subset, CD4+ or CD8+ T cells, or bulk PBMC T cells (not recorded which). The receptors shown here come from a woman in her forties or fifties in good health.

The rearrangement links TRBV12-3 or TRBV12-4 to TRBJ2-5; TCRdb returns TRBD2, unconfirmable since there is no DNA. The CDR3 has 15 residues. This chain's CDR3 is CASSRRVGRQETQYF.

The chain carries TRBV25-1 and TRBJ2-2; TCRdb proposes TRBD1, but this gene call is untestable without DNA. CDR3 size: 18 residues. Germline V CDR1 and CDR2: MGHDK, SYGVNS. The CDR3 loop is CASSETRQGALDTGELFF.

The CDR3: CSAMTSEHYYEQYF. J is TRBJ2-7 and V is TRBV20-1; TCRdb reports TRBD2, a call that lacks DNA to check it against. The CDR3 has 14 amino acids. Per germline, CDR1 DFQATT and CDR2 SNEGSKA (reference sequence).

The rearrangement links TRBV29-1 to TRBJ2-5; TCRdb proposes TRBD1, but this gene call is untestable without DNA. The CDR3 runs 15 residues. Germline CDR1 SQVTM, CDR2 ANQGSEA. CDR3 sequence: CSVEKDRGTDETQYF.

The chain combines TRBV18 with TRBJ2-7; TCRdb's D call of TRBD2 is untestable without DNA. This CDR3 spans 16 amino acids. Germline V gene data show CDR1 as KGHSH and CDR2 as LQKENI. Here the CDR3 reads CASSFKGLAEPYEQYF.

The V call is TRBV10-1, the J call TRBJ2-4; TCRdb selects TRBD2, and the lack of DNA leaves this call unchecked. Germline-derived CDR1 and CDR2 are WNHNN and SYGVQD (reference sequence). The CDR3 has 16 amino acids. The CDR3 loop reads CASSGEAGGSFDIQYF.

This chain uses TRBV4-2 with TRBJ2-3; the D call of TRBD2 rests on TCRdb alone, since no DNA is present to check it. The CDR3 length is 15 residues. From germline, CDR1 is LGHNA and CDR2 YNFKEQ. This CDR3 is CASSQAQGLVDTQYF.

This chain's CDR3 is CASRPNPGLGLPEQYF. The chain has TRBV27 and TRBJ2-7; there is no DNA to check the TCRdb D call of TRBD2. This CDR3 region has 16 residues. Germline values: CDR1 MNHEY, CDR2 SMNVEV (reference sequence).

This chain connects TRBV7-9 to TRBJ1-1. CDR1 is SEHNR and CDR2 is FQNEAQ in the germline V gene (reference sequence). The CDR3 is 12 amino acids. The CDR3 is CASSRAGGEAFF.

The chain links TRBV7-9 to TRBJ2-3; lacking DNA, the TRBD1 call made by TCRdb goes unchecked. There are 16 residues in the CDR3. Looked up from germline, CDR1 is SEHNR and CDR2 is FQNEAQ (reference sequence). The CDR3 region is CASSPGTDTNTDTQYF.

The chain employs TRBV12-3 or TRBV12-4 and TRBJ2-5; TCRdb calls TRBD2, which cannot be checked without DNA. The CDR3 extends over 14 amino acids. The CDR3 spells CASSLVSSEETQYF.

The V gene is TRBV10-2, the J gene TRBJ2-1; checking the TCRdb D call of TRBD2 is not possible without DNA. This CDR3 contains 15 residues. Germline CDR1 and CDR2: WSHSY and SAAADI. CDR3 in amino acids: CASSGLAVTYNEQFF.

The chain joins TRBV2 to TRBJ2-5; the TCRdb call, TRBD1, lacks DNA for checking. CDR3 length: 15 amino acids. Germline V gene data show CDR1 as SNHLY and CDR2 as FYNNEI. The CDR3 loop is CASSLPGQGKETQYF.

The gene calls are TRBV12-3 or TRBV12-4 and TRBJ2-1; TCRdb returns TRBD2, unconfirmable since there is no DNA. The CDR3 has 16 amino acids. This CDR3 is CASSFDSGGDYNEQFF.

The gene calls are TRBV2 and TRBJ2-7; TCRdb's D gene call, TRBD1, goes unchecked for lack of DNA. This CDR3 region has 13 residues. The V gene's germline CDR1 is SNHLY and CDR2 FYNNEI. CDR3 in amino acids: CATYSGTTYEQYF.

This chain's CDR3 is CASAILYKKLWQFF. The chain joins TRBV3-1 to TRBJ2-1. Per the germline V gene, CDR1 is LGHDT and CDR2 is YNNKEL (reference sequence). The CDR3 runs 14 residues.

This chain links TRBV4-1 with TRBJ1-2; TCRdb's assignment of TRBD1 cannot be checked, as there is no DNA. The CDR3 contains 16 residues. Germline values: CDR1 MGHRA, CDR2 YSYEKL. CDR3 in amino acids: CASSQDRGAGNYGYTF.

The chain employs TRBV4-2 and TRBJ2-1; the TRBD2 assignment by TCRdb is unverifiable without DNA. Germline V lookup: CDR1 LGHNA, CDR2 YNFKEQ. There are 15 residues in the CDR3. This CDR3 is CASRQTSGGHNEQFF.

The V call is TRBV11-2, the J call TRBJ2-5; TCRdb's D gene call, TRBD2, goes unchecked for lack of DNA. The CDR3 totals 15 residues. CDR1 is SGHAT and CDR2 is FQNNGV in the germline V gene. The CDR3 sequence: CASSLGGGGKETQYF.

The rearrangement links TRBV5-6 to TRBJ2-1. This CDR3 has 16 amino acids. Germline loops: CDR1 SGHDT, CDR2 YYEEEE. CDR3 sequence reads: CASSLGSGSPHNEQFF.

J is TRBJ2-1 and V is TRBV5-1; the D call from TCRdb, TRBD1, cannot be confirmed without DNA. Germline V gene data show CDR1 as SGHRS and CDR2 as YFSETQ. The CDR3 covers 14 residues. The CDR3 loop reads CASLQGGGYNEQFF. The full variable domain, in which reference TRBV5-1 and TRBJ2-1 provide the parts outside the CDR3, is KAGVTQTPRYLIKTRGQQVTLSCSPISGHRSVSWYQQTPGQGLQFLFEYFSETQRNKGNFPGRFSGRQFSNSRSEMNVSTLELGDSALYLCASLQGGGYNEQFFGPGTRLTVL.

The CDR3 protein is CSARDKTSEGIEQFF. V is TRBV20-1 and J is TRBJ2-1; the D call of TRBD2 rests on TCRdb alone, since no DNA is present to check it. The length of the CDR3 is 15 residues. The germline gives CDR1 DFQATT, CDR2 SNEGSKA (reference sequence).

The V and J genes are TRBV2 and TRBJ2-2. This CDR3 is built from 14 residues. Germline loops: CDR1 SNHLY, CDR2 FYNNEI. The chain's CDR3 is CASSDGEFTGELFF.

V gene TRBV24-1 combines with J gene TRBJ2-3; TCRdb proposes TRBD1, but this gene call is untestable without DNA. Germline V lookup: CDR1 KGHDR, CDR2 SFDVKD. This CDR3 is 13 amino acids long. This CDR3 is CATPLGDTDTQYF.

V and J are TRBV15 and TRBJ2-1; TCRdb's assignment of TRBD2 cannot be checked, as there is no DNA. The CDR3 sequence is 19 residues long. The germline V gene has CDR1 LNHNV and CDR2 YYDKDF (reference sequence). The CDR3 sequence: CATEPGLAGVGYSYNEQFF.

This sequence joins TRBV7-8 and TRBJ1-4; TCRdb names TRBD1, which stays unverified in the absence of DNA. CDR1 is SGHVS, CDR2 FQNEAQ, per germline. The CDR3 runs to 17 residues. The CDR3 here is CASSFHRDRDTNEKLFF.

The rearrangement links TRBV7-9 to TRBJ2-7; TCRdb's D call, TRBD2, is unchecked because there is no DNA. The germline gives CDR1 SEHNR, CDR2 FQNEAQ (reference sequence). The CDR3 consists of 17 residues. The CDR3 region is CASSPTQPTSGSHEQYF.

This chain joins TRBV12-3 or TRBV12-4 and TRBJ2-1; TCRdb designates TRBD2, a call that cannot be tested without DNA. CDR3 size: 13 residues. CDR3 protein: CASSSTSGSEQFF.

The chain joins TRBV4-1 to TRBJ2-1; the TRBD1 assignment by TCRdb is unverifiable without DNA. Germline V lookup: CDR1 MGHRA, CDR2 YSYEKL. CDR3 size: 17 residues. The CDR3 region is CASSQPGGQGAYNEQFF.

V and J are TRBV12-5 and TRBJ2-1; the D call from TCRdb, TRBD1, cannot be confirmed without DNA. CDR3 length: 15 residues. Germline V CDR1 and CDR2: LGHNT, FRNRAP. CDR3 residues: CASGPGLSSYNEQFF.